A selection of T cell receptor beta chains follows, all from one sample in a study of naive and memory T cell subsets. Each CDR3 protein gets one entry after TCRdb re-called the UMI-ligation and nested PCR reads with MiXCR. The sample carries roughly 130,000 distinct CDR3 sequences, approximately 37% recorded once. Source material: central memory CD4+ T cells from blood. These TCRs come from a human donor in good health. Both conserved end residues are part of each CDR3. The D gene is left open where the match is weak. Part of the rows lack a size; the others show once, few, many or a class for expanded clones.

>TRBV29-1|few|NA|TRBJ1-5
CSVTPGGGNQPQHF
TGCAGCGTCACACCGGGGGGCGGCAATCAGCCCCAGCATTTT
>TRBV7-2|few|TRBD1|TRBJ2-6
CASSIHGTGSSGANVLTF
TGTGCCAGCAGCATTCACGGGACAGGATCCTCTGGGGCCAACGTCCTGACTTTC
>TRBV27|NA|NA|TRBJ2-3
CASSSPSTPKTDTQYF
TGTGCCAGCAGTTCTCCTTCGACACCGAAAACAGATACGCAGTATTTT
>TRBV7-8|NA|NA|TRBJ2-1
CASSLEGGYNEQFF
TGTGCCAGCAGCTTAGAGGGGGGCTACAATGAGCAGTTCTTC
>TRBV29-1|NA|TRBD1|TRBJ2-7
CSIRDRGYEQYF
TGCAGCATAAGGGACAGGGGGTACGAGCAGTACTTC
>TRBV7-2|few|NA|TRBJ1-1
CASSLWLTSTEAFF
TGTGCCAGCAGCCTTTGGCTGACGTCCACTGAAGCTTTCTTT
>TRBV30|NA|NA|TRBJ2-7
CAWRGTYEQYF
TGTGCCTGGAGAGGCACCTACGAGCAGTACTTC
>TRBV5-1|NA|NA|TRBJ2-5
CASSLDIPTSAQYF
TGCGCCAGCAGCTTGGATATCCCGACCTCAGCCCAGTACTTC
>TRBV12-5|once|TRBD2|TRBJ2-3
CASARGRGLAGAGGNTDTQYF
TGTGCTAGTGCCCGGGGACGGGGGCTAGCGGGAGCGGGTGGTAACACAGATACGCAGTATTTT
>TRBV30|NA|NA|TRBJ1-5
CAWSVERAQPQHF
TGTGCCTGGAGTGTGGAAAGGGCTCAGCCCCAGCATTTT
>TRBV20-1|NA|NA|TRBJ2-7
CSARDSQGWTTMEQYF
TGCAGTGCTAGAGATTCCCAGGGTTGGACTACTATGGAGCAGTACTTC
>TRBV29-1|few|TRBD2|TRBJ2-3
CSVEASGDTDTQYF
TGCAGCGTTGAAGCTAGCGGGGACACAGATACGCAGTATTTT
>TRBV7-8|NA|NA|TRBJ1-5
CASSRRDSNQPQHF
TGTGCCAGCAGCCGCCGGGACAGCAATCAGCCCCAGCATTTT
>TRBV7-6|many|NA|TRBJ2-2
CASSQETPANTGELFF
TGTGCCAGCAGCCAGGAGACTCCCGCGAACACCGGGGAGCTGTTTTTT
>TRBV27|few|TRBD2|TRBJ2-7
CASSSRRLAGGPDTYEQYF
TGTGCCAGCAGCTCCCGGAGGCTAGCGGGAGGGCCGGATACCTACGAGCAGTACTTC
>TRBV10-2|few|NA|TRBJ2-1
CASSESDSAQGQFF
TGCGCCAGCAGTGAGTCGGACAGTGCTCAGGGGCAGTTCTTC
>TRBV10-2|NA|NA|TRBJ2-5
CASSEGPFVREATQYF
TGCGCCAGCAGTGAGGGGCCATTCGTTAGGGAGGCGACCCAGTACTTC
>TRBV10-3|NA|NA|TRBJ1-5
CAISEQTHGNQPQHF
TGTGCCATCAGTGAACAGACCCACGGCAATCAGCCCCAGCATTTT
>TRBV12-3/TRBV12-4|NA|NA|TRBJ2-1
CASTLMGEQFF
TGTGCCAGCACCCTCATGGGGGAGCAGTTCTTC
>TRBV7-8|NA|NA|TRBJ1-1
CASSFNRVEAFF
TGTGCCAGCAGCTTTAATAGGGTTGAAGCTTTCTTT
>TRBV11-2|few|TRBD1|TRBJ1-2
CASSVEGAGGYGYTF
TGTGCCAGCAGCGTAGAGGGTGCAGGGGGGTATGGCTACACCTTC
>TRBV28|once|TRBD1|TRBJ1-4
CASSHTGTENEKLFF
TGTGCCAGCAGTCACACCGGGACAGAAAATGAAAAACTGTTTTTT